This T cell receptor (beta chain) was captured by sequencing in a study of early T cells in non-severe SARS-CoV-2 infection. This CDR3 region has 12 residues. Germline V gene sequence: CDR1 GTSNPN, CDR2 SVGIG (reference sequence). The V gene lost 0 bases and the J gene lost 3 bases, with 6 bases spanning the gap. This clonotype showed up just a few times. TCRdb re-called the 5' RACE reads with MiXCR, one entry per CDR3 protein. The sample has 90,000 to 130,000 distinct CDR3 sequences, roughly 12% seen once. V usage is TRBV30 and J usage is TRBJ2-7; D unclear. The source of this sequence is an adult who was a healthcare worker with PCR-confirmed SARS-CoV-2 infection or an uninfected control (not recorded which). The sequences come from whole blood, collected at baseline. The CDR3 nucleotides read TGTGCCTGGAGTGTCGGCAGCTACGAGCAGTACTTC. Its translation: CAWSVGSYEQYF.